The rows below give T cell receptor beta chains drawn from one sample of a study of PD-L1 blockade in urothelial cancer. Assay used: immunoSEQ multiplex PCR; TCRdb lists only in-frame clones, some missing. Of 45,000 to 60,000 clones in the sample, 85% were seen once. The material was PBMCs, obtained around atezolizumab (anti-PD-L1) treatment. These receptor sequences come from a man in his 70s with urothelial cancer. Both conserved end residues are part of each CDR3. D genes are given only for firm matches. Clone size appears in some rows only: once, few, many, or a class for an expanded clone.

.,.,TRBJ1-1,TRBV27,CAIFSPGPNTEAFF,TGTGCCATCTTCAGTCCAGGGCCGAACACTGAAGCTTTCTTT
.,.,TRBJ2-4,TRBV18,CASSRTSYSENIQYF,TGTGCCAGCTCGCGCACTAGTTATTCCGAAAACATTCAGTACTTC
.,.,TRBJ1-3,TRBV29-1,CSVEPQDSGNTIYF,TGCAGCGTTGAACCCCAGGACTCTGGAAACACCATATATTTT
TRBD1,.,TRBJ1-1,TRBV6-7,CASSYPGQGDTEAFF,TGTGCCAGCAGTTACCCCGGACAGGGGGACACTGAAGCTTTCTTT
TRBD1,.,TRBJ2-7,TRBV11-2,CASSPTGAYEQYF,TGTGCCAGCAGCCCGACAGGGGCCTACGAGCAGTACTTC
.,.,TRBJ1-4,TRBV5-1,CASSSGVDSPNEKLFF,TGCGCCAGCAGCTCGGGGGTAGACAGTCCTAATGAAAAACTGTTTTTT
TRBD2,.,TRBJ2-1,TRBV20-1,CSAGGVDEQFF,TGCAGCGCCGGGGGGGTGGATGAGCAGTTCTTC
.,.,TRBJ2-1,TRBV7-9,CASISKGLEYNEQFF,TGTGCCAGCATCTCCAAGGGGTTAGAGTACAATGAGCAGTTCTTC
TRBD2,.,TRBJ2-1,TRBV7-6,CASSLSAGEGNEQFF,TGTGCCAGCAGCTTATCAGCGGGAGAAGGCAATGAGCAGTTCTTC
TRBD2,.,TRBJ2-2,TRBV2,CASLSGSAAVAGELFF,TGTGCCAGCTTGAGCGGGAGCGCGGCTGTGGCCGGGGAGCTGTTTTTT
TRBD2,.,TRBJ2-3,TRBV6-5,CASSYGGRAGGDTQYF,TGTGCCAGCAGTTACGGGGGGAGGGCCGGAGGAGATACGCAGTATTTT
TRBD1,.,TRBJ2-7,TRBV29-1,CSVEKTGGYEQYF,TGCAGCGTTGAAAAGACAGGGGGCTACGAGCAGTACTTC
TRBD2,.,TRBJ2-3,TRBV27,CASGTSGRASTDTQYF,TGTGCCAGCGGTACTAGCGGGAGGGCTAGCACAGATACGCAGTATTTT
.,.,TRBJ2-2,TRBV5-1,CASSPFIAENTGELFF,TGCGCCAGCAGCCCCTTTATCGCGGAGAACACCGGGGAGCTGTTTTTT
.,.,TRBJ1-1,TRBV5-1,CASYFAGEAFF,TGCGCCAGCTACTTTGCGGGTGAAGCTTTCTTT
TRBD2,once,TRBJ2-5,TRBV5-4,CASSLAAGGPLQETQYF,TGTGCCAGCAGCTTGGCGGCGGGAGGGCCTCTTCAAGAGACCCAGTACTTC
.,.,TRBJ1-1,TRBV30,CAWSGGSFMDEAFF,TGTGCCTGGAGTGGCGGCAGCTTTATGGATGAAGCTTTCTTT
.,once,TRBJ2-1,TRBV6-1,CASSLVLSSYNEQFF,TGTGCCAGCAGTCTCGTTCTGAGCTCCTACAATGAGCAGTTCTTC
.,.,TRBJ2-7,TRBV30,CAWRAAGTLTYEQYF,TGTGCCTGGAGGGCCGCCGGGACTTTGACCTACGAGCAGTACTTC
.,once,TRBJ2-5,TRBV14,CASSMRETQYF,TGTGCCAGCTCCATGCGGGAGACCCAGTACTTC
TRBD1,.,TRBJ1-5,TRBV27,CASSASTGSNQPQHF,TGTGCCAGCAGTGCATCGACAGGGAGCAATCAGCCCCAGCATTTT
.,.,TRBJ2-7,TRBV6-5,CASSRGGRNEQYF,TGTGCCAGCAGCCGAGGGGGTAGGAACGAGCAGTACTTC
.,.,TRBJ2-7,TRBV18,CASSPTSGVYEQYF,TGTGCCAGCTCACCGACTAGTGGTGTCTACGAGCAGTACTTC
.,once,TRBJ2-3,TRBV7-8,CASSLRRGRADTQYF,TGTGCCAGCAGCTTGCGAAGGGGAAGGGCAGATACGCAGTATTTT
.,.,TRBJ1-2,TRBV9,CASSRGGGMAFQGGYTF,TGTGCCAGCAGCCGGGGGGGAGGGATGGCGTTCCAGGGAGGCTACACCTTC
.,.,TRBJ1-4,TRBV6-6,CASRIGGGSEKLFF,TGTGCCAGCAGGATAGGGGGAGGGAGTGAAAAACTGTTTTTT
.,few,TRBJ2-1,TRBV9,CASSVGGKAGQFF,TGTGCCAGCAGCGTAGGTGGGAAAGCGGGGCAGTTCTTC